This TCR beta chain is from a study of blood T cells in healthy people across ages. Study results and limitations: A roughly linear age-dependent decrease characterized TCR beta diversity per million T cells.

Total RNA extraction produced at least 5 micrograms (per sample) for the study. Remarks on this clonotype: Its antigen is as yet unknown.

The CDR3 totals 19 residues. Germline CDR1 is SEHNR and CDR2 is FQNEAQ (reference sequence). For the second PCR, which ran for about 6 to 11 cycles, a sample-barcoded 5' primer and a J-beta primer mix were used. Each of the cDNA molecules was tagged by a template-switch adaptor with 12 random nucleotides. Any given sample supplied a minimum of 3 million CDR3-containing paired-end reads. TCRdb used MiXCR to reprocess the 5' RACE reads, holding one entry per CDR3 protein. The table has about 640,000 distinct CDR3 sequences, about 53% seen once. The sequence was obtained from a man in his fifties or sixties in good health. The chain links TRBV7-9 to TRBJ2-7, with D perhaps TRBD1 (6 bases). Near its end, the DNA agrees better with TRBJ2-4, so the J call may be wrong. Input material: blood. Written as DNA, the CDR3 is TGTGCCAGCAGCTCTTCCTGGGACACCTCCCTCATAGCCAAAAACATTCAGTACTTC. Translated: CASSSSWDTSLIAKNIQYF.